One and the same sample provided the 4 T cell receptor beta chains below, sequenced in a study of T cell repertoires in cytomegalovirus infection. Each CDR3 protein gets one entry after TCRdb re-called the reads with MiXCR. The table has roughly 570,000 distinct CDR3 sequences, over 35% seen once. No antigen has been assigned to these receptors. This specimen consisted of cultured PBMCs, obtained from culture after CMV antigen stimulation. Receptors were obtained from a human donor in good health (CMV status not recorded). Some clones in this sample may be carry-over from other donors' samples.

There are many counts of this clonotype. The chain combines TRBV7-2 with TRBJ2-5; 7 bases map to TRBD2. This CDR3 is 14 amino acids long. V was pared by 4 bases and J by 1 base, with 3 bases of the junction left unmatched. Germline V gene sequence: CDR1 SGHTA, CDR2 FQGNSA. The CDR3 reads CASSSRTSQETQYF. The CDR3 region has the DNA TGTGCCAGCAGCTCCCGGACTAGCCAAGAGACCCAGTACTTC.

J is TRBJ1-1 and V is TRBV15, with D perhaps TRBD1 (5 bases). From germline, CDR1 is LNHNV and CDR2 YYDKDF (reference sequence). V lost 0 bases, J lost 10 bases, and 12 bases lay in between. The CDR3 length is 13 residues. The CDR3 nucleotides are TGTGCCACCAGCAGAGATACGGGGGTAGTAGCTTTCTTT. Protein sequence: CATSRDTGVVAFF.

This clonotype was counted between two and nine times. The chain recombines TRBV7-9 with TRBJ2-1, with 9 bases that match TRBD2. The junction had 17 bases not matched to a gene; V was cut back by 2 bases and J by 0 bases. CDR1 and CDR2 from the germline V gene are SEHNR and FQNEAQ (reference sequence). The CDR3 sequence is 21 residues long. The CDR3 DNA is TGTGCCAGCAGCTTACTTCCCGGGACTAGCACCGAAGGGGGCTCCTACAATGAGCAGTTCTTC. Its protein is CASSLLPGTSTEGGSYNEQFF. The full variable domain, completed using reference TRBV7-9 and TRBJ2-1, is DTGVSQNPRHKITKRGQNVTFRCDPISEHNRLYWYRQTLGQGPEFLTYFQNEAQLEKSRLLSDRFSAERPKGSFSTLEIQRTEQGDSAMYLCASSLLPGTSTEGGSYNEQFFGPGTRLTVL.

The chain is built from TRBV9 and TRBJ1-6, with D hard to call. The V gene lost 0 bases and the J gene lost 5 bases, with 6 bases spanning the gap. Germline V gene lookup returns CDR1 SGDLS and CDR2 YYNGEE. The CDR3 runs to 14 residues. CDR3 DNA: TGTGCCAGCAGCGTAGACGGGAATAATTCACCCCTCCACTTT. Its protein is CASSVDGNNSPLHF.